Below, one TCR beta chain is given with its context. The antigen remains unidentified. Time point here: week 23, last vaccination. In the vaccine, a single dose held 300 ug of the mutant IDH1 20-mer peptide, along with topical imiquimod. The sample belongs to a study of a mutant IDH1 vaccine in newly diagnosed glioma. Study-level information: First vaccine doses came 4-6 weeks after radiotherapy alone, or with temozolomide cycles.

Profiled with immunoSEQ multiplex PCR; TCRdb holds only in-frame clones, not every one. The table records about 33,000 clones, approximately 90% of them present only once. This clonotype was obtained from a man aged 40-55 years with glioma. Sequences were derived from PBMCs, sampled from a glioma patient whose treatment included an IDH1 peptide vaccine.

CDR3 in amino acids: CASMVWESSYNEQFF. The DNA of the CDR3 is TGTGCCAGCATGGTGTGGGAGAGCTCCTACAATGAGCAGTTCTTC. This chain connects TRBV6-1 to TRBJ2-1; possible D gene TRBD2, 5 bases. This CDR3 has 15 residues. Germline CDR1 is MNHNS and CDR2 is SASEGT. The ends were cut back, 7 bases at V and 0 bases at J, with 13 bases in the middle.